This TCR beta chain was profiled in a study of blood T cell repertoires in COVID-19. At the level of the study: Sites in the United States, Italy and Spain provided acute and convalescent COVID-19 samples. Sources were T cells, B-cell-depleted T cells, or PBMCs; the material itself was cDNA or gDNA.

In the original workflow: Amplified reference gene primers provided the basis for estimating nucleated cell counts. Measured with immunoSEQ multiplex PCR; TCRdb has only the in-frame clones, and not every one. V and J calls and clone size follow that table, whereas D and trimming were derived from the DNA. Here the sample spans 200,000 to 250,000 clones, approximately 90% being singletons. The TCR was taken from a woman aged 40 to 50 with acute or convalescent COVID-19. The sequenced sample was peripheral blood.

The CDR3 DNA follows: TGTGCCAGCAGTTTATACAGTAAAGGGAGCTATGGCTACACCTTC. Protein: CASSLYSKGSYGYTF. J is TRBJ1-2 and V is TRBV27; no clear D. V lost 1 base to trimming and J lost 4 bases, with 13 bases between them. Looked up from germline, CDR1 is MNHEY and CDR2 is SMNVEV (reference sequence). The CDR3 consists of 15 residues.